What follows are 11 T cell receptor beta chains derived from one specimen sequenced in a study of T cells after yellow fever vaccination (dated by TCRdb to between 2019 and 2020). Library creation used 5' RACE. Sequencing used an Illumina NovaSeq 6000. The public reads were quality trimmed at Q25 with fastp and then assembled into clones with MiXCR by TCRdb, keeping productive beta chains. Rows merge per CDR3 protein into single entries with the most common DNA and genes. The sample table holds a few hundred thousand distinct CDR3 sequences, of which around 4.1% were seen once. Roughly 24% of the sample belongs to the ten largest clones. The treatment or condition label here, explained by the study, means: live attenuated yellow fever vaccine strain. This sample comprised PBMCs, obtained 5 days after the yellow fever booster vaccination. These TCRs come from a man younger than 35 who received the YFV17D yellow fever vaccine.

This clonotype showed up many times. The chain recombines TRBV12-3 or TRBV12-4 with TRBJ1-5; possibly TRBD1 for D (6 bases). Trimming took 8 bases from V and 4 from J, leaving 9 bases between them. This CDR3 spans 12 amino acids. CDR3 coding DNA: TGTGCCAGCCGGGGGCGGAATCAGCCCCAGCATTTT. Amino acid sequence: CASRGRNQPQHF.

This clonotype was picked up a small number of times. The CDR3 loop reads CASRGGTANNSPLHF. The DNA for the CDR3 is TGTGCCAGCAGGGGAGGGACGGCTAACAATTCACCCCTCCACTTT. The chain employs TRBV27 and TRBJ1-6, with D possibly being TRBD1 (5 bases). Germline CDR1 and CDR2: MNHEY and SMNVEV (reference sequence). Between the trimmed V and J ends, which lost 6 bases and 7 bases, there was a span of 16 bases. The CDR3 spans 15 residues.

The chain uses TRBV7-2 and TRBJ2-1; 8 bases align to TRBD2. The CDR3 has 12 residues. V was clipped by 10 bases and J by 7 bases; unmatched bases: 6. CDR1 is SGHTA and CDR2 is FQGNSA in the germline V gene. The CDR3 bases are TGTGCCACCGGGAGGGCGTATAATGAGCAGTTCTTC. It yields the protein CATGRAYNEQFF.

This clonotype was detected ten times or more. V gene TRBV28 combines with J gene TRBJ2-1, with 8 positions matching TRBD2. Germline trimming cut 5 bases from V and 5 bases from J; bases unmatched to any gene: 8. This CDR3 comprises 15 residues. The germline CDR1 and CDR2 sequences are MDHEN and SYDVKM. CDR3: CASSRWAGGNNEQFF. DNA for the CDR3: TGTGCCAGCAGTCGTTGGGCGGGGGGAAACAATGAGCAGTTCTTC.

Many counts were recorded for this clonotype. The rearrangement uses TRBV4-1 and TRBJ1-2; D gene ambiguous. The CDR3 runs 15 residues. CDR1 and CDR2 from the germline V gene are MGHRA and YSYEKL. Trimming took 0 bases from V and 7 from J, leaving 15 bases between them. CDR3 residues: CASSQEVLRAPGYTF. The CDR3 nucleotides read TGCGCCAGCAGCCAAGAGGTTTTACGGGCTCCTGGCTACACCTTC.

This clonotype was picked up many times. The rearrangement uses TRBV27 and TRBJ1-6; TRBD1 matches at 9 bases. The CDR3 consists of 15 residues. Per germline, CDR1 MNHEY and CDR2 SMNVEV (reference sequence). With 2 bases clipped from V and 4 bases from J, the junction kept 0 bases outside the gene matches. The DNA for the CDR3 is TGTGCCAGCAGTTTAGGGACAGGGTATAATTCACCCCTCCACTTT. Its translation: CASSLGTGYNSPLHF.

The V gene is TRBV19, the J gene TRBJ1-2; possibly TRBD1 for D (5 bases). V gave up 1 base and J gave up 8 bases, with 20 bases separating them. Germline assignment: CDR1 LNHDA and CDR2 SQIVND (reference sequence). This CDR3 has 16 residues. CDR3 loop: CASSIGRGTYAYGYTF. CDR3 DNA: TGTGCCAGTAGTATAGGACGAGGGACCTACGCCTACGGCTACACCTTC.

The chain has TRBV5-1 and TRBJ2-1, with D uncertain. This CDR3 region has 10 residues. Trimming took 9 bases from V and 5 from J, leaving 6 bases between them. CDR1 and CDR2 from the germline V gene are SGHRS and YFSETQ. This CDR3 reads CAIPDNEQFF. For the CDR3, the DNA is TGCGCCATCCCGGACAATGAGCAGTTCTTC.

This clonotype was counted between two and nine times. This chain connects TRBV7-2 to TRBJ1-1, with 7 bases identical to TRBD1. V dropped 4 bases and J dropped 4; count of bases not matched to a gene: 9. The V gene's germline CDR1 is SGHTA and CDR2 FQGNSA. The CDR3 spans 15 residues. CDR3 sequence: CASSSVGAGGTEAFF. CDR3 DNA: TGTGCCAGCAGCTCGGTGGGGGCAGGGGGCACTGAAGCTTTCTTT.

This clonotype was seen a few times. The chain joins TRBV6-2 or TRBV6-3 to TRBJ2-7; 9 nucleotides align to TRBD1. Germline V gene sequence: CDR1 MNHEY, CDR2 SVGEGT. The ends lost 6 bases at V and 6 bases at J; junction bases unmatched: 6. The CDR3 loop spans 13 amino acids. CDR3 nucleotides: TGTGCCAGCAGCTGGGGACAGGGTCCCGAGCAGTACGTC. This encodes CASSWGQGPEQYV.

J is TRBJ1-1 and V is TRBV29-1, with D uncertain. The CDR3 loop spans 13 amino acids. Germline CDR1 is SQVTM and CDR2 is ANQGSEA. V lost 7 bases and J lost 1, with 13 bases in between. CDR3 residues: CSAAWGANTEAFF. The CDR3 nucleotides read TGCAGCGCTGCTTGGGGAGCGAACACTGAAGCTTTCTTT. Supplemented by reference TRBV29-1 and TRBJ1-1, the full variable domain reads SAVISQKPSRDICQRGTSLTIQCQVDSQVTMMFWYRQQPGQSLTLIATANQGSEATYESGFVIDKFPISRPNLTFSTLTVSNMSPEDSSIYLCSAAWGANTEAFFGQGTRLTVV.